This is a list of T cell receptor beta chains from one sample in a study of blood T cells in healthy people across ages. TCRdb re-derived calls from the 5' RACE reads in MiXCR, one entry per CDR3 protein. The table shows 650,000 to 800,000 distinct CDR3 sequences, with around two fifths occurring only once. Sequenced input: blood. The receptors derive from a man aged 55 to 70 in good health. Both conserved end residues are part of each CDR3. D genes are given only for firm matches. Clone size, where shown, is once, few, many, or a class for clones that have expanded.

d_gene | j_gene | abundance | v_gene | CDR3aa | CDR3nt
TRBD1 | TRBJ2-4 | NA | TRBV4-1 | CASSQQPGQGDNIQYF | TGCGCCAGCAGCCAACAGCCCGGACAGGGGGACAACATTCAGTACTTC
NA | TRBJ1-2 | NA | TRBV28 | CAGTVVGADNYGYTF | TGTGCCGGCACCGTGGTAGGGGCAGATAACTACGGCTACACCTTC
NA | TRBJ2-1 | NA | TRBV2 | CASIWTEGATEQFF | TGTGCCAGCATTTGGACGGAGGGGGCGACTGAGCAGTTCTTC
TRBD2 | TRBJ2-7 | few | TRBV29-1 | CSVGSGTSSYNEQYF | TGCAGCGTTGGTAGCGGGACTAGCTCCTACAATGAGCAGTACTTC
NA | TRBJ2-7 | NA | TRBV10-1 | CASSDTSLLEGQYF | TGCGCCAGTTCGGACACCTCCCTTCTGGAAGGGCAGTACTTC
NA | TRBJ2-1 | NA | TRBV20-1 | CSALAYEQFF | TGCAGTGCCCTGGCTTATGAGCAGTTCTTC
NA | TRBJ2-3 | NA | TRBV27 | CASRGRGRDTQYF | TGTGCCAGCAGGGGGAGGGGGCGGGATACGCAGTATTTT
TRBD2 | TRBJ2-7 | NA | TRBV29-1 | CSAARTSGGLSYEQYF | TGCAGCGCGGCCAGGACTAGCGGGGGTTTGTCGTACGAGCAGTACTTC
NA | TRBJ2-3 | NA | TRBV27 | CASSLSGYDTQYF | TGTGCCAGCAGTTTATCTGGGTATGATACGCAGTATTTT
NA | TRBJ1-2 | NA | TRBV12-3/TRBV12-4 | CASSPDRNGYTF | TGTGCCAGCAGTCCCGACAGAAATGGCTACACCTTC
NA | TRBJ2-3 | few | TRBV10-3 | CAISDSTAGSGTQYF | TGTGCCATCAGTGACTCAACGGCAGGCAGTGGGACGCAGTATTTT
NA | TRBJ2-4 | NA | TRBV5-5 | CASTPLDGWDIQYF | TGTGCCAGCACCCCACTAGACGGGTGGGACATTCAGTACTTC
TRBD1 | TRBJ1-2 | NA | TRBV30 | CAWSAQQGAHGYTF | TGTGCCTGGAGTGCCCAGCAGGGGGCACATGGCTACACCTTC
NA | TRBJ2-3 | few | TRBV6-5 | CASSYGSDTQYF | TGTGCCAGCAGTTATGGGTCCGATACGCAGTATTTT
NA | TRBJ2-6 | NA | TRBV6-6 | CASTVSSGTNVLTF | TGTGCCAGCACAGTTTCCTCTGGGACCAACGTCCTGACTTTC
NA | TRBJ2-3 | NA | TRBV3-1 | CASSQDFLDTQYF | TGTGCCAGCAGCCAAGATTTCTTAGATACGCAGTATTTT
TRBD2 | TRBJ2-7 | NA | TRBV10-3 | CAISDRTSYEQYF | TGTGCCATCAGTGACCGGACTAGTTACGAGCAGTACTTC
NA | TRBJ1-4 | NA | TRBV6-1 | CASSEGSGSHEKLFF | TGTGCCAGCAGTGAGGGTTCAGGGTCGCATGAAAAACTGTTTTTT
NA | TRBJ2-1 | NA | TRBV9 | CASSVAGGTAYNEQFF | TGTGCCAGCAGCGTAGCGGGAGGGACAGCTTACAATGAGCAGTTCTTC
NA | TRBJ1-2 | few | TRBV5-1 | CASSLDGDGYTF | TGCGCCAGCAGCTTGGACGGGGATGGCTACACCTTC
TRBD2 | TRBJ2-3 | NA | TRBV7-2 | CASGLAGGPTDTQYF | TGTGCCAGCGGGCTAGCGGGAGGGCCGACAGATACGCAGTATTTT
TRBD2 | TRBJ2-3 | NA | TRBV28 | CASRTTGGPSDTQYF | TGTGCCAGCAGGACAACGGGGGGGCCATCAGATACGCAGTATTTT
NA | TRBJ2-1 | NA | TRBV5-1 | CASSRARVDNEQFF | TGCGCCAGCAGCCGTGCGAGAGTCGACAATGAGCAGTTCTTC
NA | TRBJ1-6 | NA | TRBV3-1 | CASSRQSPSVGASSPLHF | TGTGCCAGCAGCCGCCAATCCCCTTCAGTAGGGGCGAGTTCACCCCTCCACTTT
TRBD1 | TRBJ2-1 | few | TRBV5-1 | CASQITGASYNEQFF | TGCGCCAGCCAAATAACAGGGGCGTCCTACAATGAGCAGTTCTTC
NA | TRBJ1-5 | NA | TRBV9 | CASSATGSNQPQHF | TGTGCCAGCAGCGCCACAGGTAGCAATCAGCCCCAGCATTTT
TRBD2 | TRBJ2-1 | NA | TRBV6-2/TRBV6-3 | CASSYSLAEPSSHNEQFF | TGTGCCAGCAGTTACTCCCTAGCGGAACCGAGCTCCCACAATGAGCAGTTCTTC
TRBD2 | TRBJ2-3 | NA | TRBV27 | CASSSKRESTDTQYF | TGTGCCAGCAGTTCAAAGCGGGAGAGCACAGATACGCAGTATTTT